Following are 5 T cell receptor beta chains from one sample sequenced in a study of neurological immune-mediated disorders. MiXCR, applied by TCRdb to the 5' RACE reads, yields one record per CDR3 protein. The data contain 35,000 to 40,000 distinct CDR3 sequences, around 7.8% of them singletons. The sample taken for sequencing was PBMCs. The receptors come from a woman in her 40s in good health.

Many counts were recorded for this clonotype. The chain carries TRBV29-1 and TRBJ1-1, with no clear D. The CDR3 extends over 11 amino acids. V was pared by 4 bases and J by 6 bases, with 9 bases between. Germline lookup yields CDR1 SQVTM and CDR2 ANQGSEA. Written as DNA, the CDR3 is TGCAGCGTTGTAAGGGCTGCTGAAGCTTTCTTT. Translation gives CSVVRAAEAFF.

This clonotype was seen many times. CDR3 amino acids: CASRIRSIQTGGQAGELFF. For the CDR3, the DNA is TGCGCCAGCAGAATACGATCAATCCAGACAGGGGGCCAGGCCGGGGAGCTGTTTTTT. The V and J genes are TRBV5-1 and TRBJ2-2, with TRBD1 matching over 10 bases. CDR1 and CDR2 (germline): SGHRS, YFSETQ. V trimming: 5 bases; J trimming: 6 bases; junction bases outside the gene matches: 19. The CDR3 is made up of 19 amino acids.

This clonotype was counted ten times or more. This sequence joins TRBV5-1 and TRBJ2-4; TRBD1 matches at 9 bases. CDR1 and CDR2 from the germline V gene are SGHRS and YFSETQ. V lost 0 bases, J lost 8 bases, and 3 bases stayed unmatched. CDR3 length: 14 residues. The CDR3 DNA reads TGCGCCAGCAGCTTGGGGGGACAGGGCGACATTCAGTACTTC. This translates into CASSLGGQGDIQYF.

This clonotype was detected many times. The chain recombines TRBV9 with TRBJ2-5; the match to TRBD1 covers 9 bases. The CDR3 loop spans 15 amino acids. The V gene end was trimmed by 4 bases and the J gene end by 4 bases; junction bases not matched to a gene: 8. The V gene's germline CDR1 is SGDLS and CDR2 YYNGEE. DNA of the CDR3: TGTGCCAGCAGCTCACACAGGGGGCAGGGAGAGACCCAGTACTTC. Protein: CASSSHRGQGETQYF.

This clonotype appeared many times. At one boundary the junction diverges from the germline segment, which might be a read error. This sequence joins TRBV7-7 and TRBJ2-3; D not resolved. CDR3 length: 14 residues. CDR1 and CDR2 (germline): SSHAT, FNYEAQ (reference sequence). The CDR3 is CASSSTAYSDTQYF. CDR3 DNA sequence: TGTGCTAGCAGCTCAACCGCCTATAGTGATACGCAGTATTTT.